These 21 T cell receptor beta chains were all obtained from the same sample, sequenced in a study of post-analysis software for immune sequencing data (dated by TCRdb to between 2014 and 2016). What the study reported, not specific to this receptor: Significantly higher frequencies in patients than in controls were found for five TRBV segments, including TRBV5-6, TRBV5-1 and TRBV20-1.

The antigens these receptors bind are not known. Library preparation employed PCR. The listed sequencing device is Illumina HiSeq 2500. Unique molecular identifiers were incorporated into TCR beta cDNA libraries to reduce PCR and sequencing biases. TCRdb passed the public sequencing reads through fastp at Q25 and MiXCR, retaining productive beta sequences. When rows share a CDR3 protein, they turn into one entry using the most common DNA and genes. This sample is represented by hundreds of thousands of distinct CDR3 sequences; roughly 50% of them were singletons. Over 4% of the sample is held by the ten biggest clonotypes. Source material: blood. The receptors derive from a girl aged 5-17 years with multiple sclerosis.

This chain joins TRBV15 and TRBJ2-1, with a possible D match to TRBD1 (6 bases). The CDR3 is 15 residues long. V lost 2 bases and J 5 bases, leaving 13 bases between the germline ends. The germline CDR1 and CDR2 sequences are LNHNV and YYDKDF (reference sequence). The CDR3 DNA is TGTGCCACCAGCAGACCACCGGACAGAGACAATGAGCAGTTCTTC. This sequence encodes CATSRPPDRDNEQFF. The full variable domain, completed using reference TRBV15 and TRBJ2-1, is DAMVIQNPRYQVTQFGKPVTLSCSQTLNHNVMYWYQQKSSQAPKLLFHYYDKDFNNEADTPDNFQSRRPNTSFCFLDIRSPGLGDTAMYLCATSRPPDRDNEQFFGPGTRLTVL.

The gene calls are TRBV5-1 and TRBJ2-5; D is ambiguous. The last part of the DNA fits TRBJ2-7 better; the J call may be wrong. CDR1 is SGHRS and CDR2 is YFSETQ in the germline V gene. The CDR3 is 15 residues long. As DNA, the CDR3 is TGCGCCAGCAGCTTGCTGGGTCAGGTCCCGCGCGAGCAGTACTTC. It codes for CASSLLGQVPREQYF.

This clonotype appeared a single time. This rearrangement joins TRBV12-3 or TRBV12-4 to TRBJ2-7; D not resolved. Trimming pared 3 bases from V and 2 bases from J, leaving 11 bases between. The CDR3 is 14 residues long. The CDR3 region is CASSLLRLPYEQYF. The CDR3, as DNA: TGTGCCAGCAGTTTGCTGCGCCTTCCCTACGAGCAGTACTTC.

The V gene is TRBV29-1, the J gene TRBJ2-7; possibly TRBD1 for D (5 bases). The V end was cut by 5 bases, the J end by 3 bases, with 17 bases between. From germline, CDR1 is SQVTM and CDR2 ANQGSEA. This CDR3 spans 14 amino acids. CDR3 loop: CSVSNFRGLYEQYF. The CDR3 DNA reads TGCAGCGTTTCCAATTTTAGGGGCCTCTACGAGCAGTACTTC.

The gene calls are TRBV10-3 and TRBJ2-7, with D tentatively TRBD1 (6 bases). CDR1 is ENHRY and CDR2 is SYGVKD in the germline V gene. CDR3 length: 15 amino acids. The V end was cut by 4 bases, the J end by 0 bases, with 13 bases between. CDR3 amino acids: CAISVDSLSSYEQYF. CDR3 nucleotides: TGTGCCATCAGTGTGGACAGTCTAAGCTCCTACGAGCAGTACTTC.

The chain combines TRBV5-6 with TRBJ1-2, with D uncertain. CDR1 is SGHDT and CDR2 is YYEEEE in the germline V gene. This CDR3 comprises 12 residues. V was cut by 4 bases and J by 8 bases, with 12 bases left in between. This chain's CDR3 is CASSRRGRGYTF. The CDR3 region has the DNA TGTGCCAGCAGCCGGCGAGGGAGGGGCTACACCTTC.

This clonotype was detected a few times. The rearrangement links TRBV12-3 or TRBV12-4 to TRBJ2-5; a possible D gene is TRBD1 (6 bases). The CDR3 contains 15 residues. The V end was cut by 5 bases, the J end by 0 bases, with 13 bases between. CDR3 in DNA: TGTGCCAGCAGTACTAGGGGGAGCAACCAAGAGACCCAGTACTTC. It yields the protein CASSTRGSNQETQYF.

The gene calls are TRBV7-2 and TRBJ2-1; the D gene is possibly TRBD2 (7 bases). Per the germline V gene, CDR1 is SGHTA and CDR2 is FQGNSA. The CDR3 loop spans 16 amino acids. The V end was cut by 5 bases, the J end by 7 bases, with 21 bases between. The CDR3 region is CASSLAEGGPRNEQFF. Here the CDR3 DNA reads TGTGCCAGCAGCCTCGCCGAGGGGGGGCCTCGGAATGAGCAGTTCTTC.

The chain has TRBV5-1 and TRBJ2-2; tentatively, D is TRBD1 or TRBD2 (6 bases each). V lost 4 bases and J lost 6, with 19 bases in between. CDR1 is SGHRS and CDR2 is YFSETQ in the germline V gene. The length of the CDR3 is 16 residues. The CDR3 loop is CASSPQGSGLPGELFF. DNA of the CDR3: TGCGCCAGCAGCCCCCAGGGGAGCGGGCTACCCGGGGAGCTGTTTTTT.

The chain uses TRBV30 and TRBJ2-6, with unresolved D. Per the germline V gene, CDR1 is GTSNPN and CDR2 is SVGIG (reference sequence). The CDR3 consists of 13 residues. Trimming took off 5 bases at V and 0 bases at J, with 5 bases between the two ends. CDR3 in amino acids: CAWGVSGANVLTF. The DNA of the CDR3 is TGTGCCTGGGGAGTCTCTGGGGCCAACGTCCTGACTTTC. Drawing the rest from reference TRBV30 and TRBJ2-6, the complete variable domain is SQTIHQWPATLVQPVGSPLSLECTVEGTSNPNLYWYRQAAGRGLQLLFYSVGIGQISSEVPQNLSASRPQDRQFILSSKKLLLSDSGFYLCAWGVSGANVLTFGAGSRLTVL.

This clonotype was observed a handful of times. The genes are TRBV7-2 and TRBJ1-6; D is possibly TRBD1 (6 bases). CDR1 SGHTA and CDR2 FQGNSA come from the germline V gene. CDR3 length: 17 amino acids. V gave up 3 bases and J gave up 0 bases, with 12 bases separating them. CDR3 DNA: TGTGCCAGCAGCTTTCTGACAGGAGTCTCCTATAATTCACCCCTCCACTTT. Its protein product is CASSFLTGVSYNSPLHF.

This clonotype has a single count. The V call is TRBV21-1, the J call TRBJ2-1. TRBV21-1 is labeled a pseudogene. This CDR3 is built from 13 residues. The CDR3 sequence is CASRMRRGNEQFF. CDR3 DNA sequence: TGTGCCAGCAGAATGCGGCGAGGCAATGAGCAGTTCTTC.

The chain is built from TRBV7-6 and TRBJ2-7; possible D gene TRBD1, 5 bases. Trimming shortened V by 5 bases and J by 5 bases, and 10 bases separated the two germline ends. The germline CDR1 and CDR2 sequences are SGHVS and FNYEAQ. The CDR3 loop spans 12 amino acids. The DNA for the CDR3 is TGTGCCAGCAGCCCGACAGACCACGAGCAGTACTTC. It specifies CASSPTDHEQYF.

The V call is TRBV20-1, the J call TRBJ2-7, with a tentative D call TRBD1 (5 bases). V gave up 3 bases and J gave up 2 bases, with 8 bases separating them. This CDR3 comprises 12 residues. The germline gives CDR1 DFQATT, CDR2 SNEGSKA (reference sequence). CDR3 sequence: CSARDMTYEQYF. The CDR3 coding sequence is TGCAGTGCTAGGGACATGACCTACGAGCAGTACTTC.

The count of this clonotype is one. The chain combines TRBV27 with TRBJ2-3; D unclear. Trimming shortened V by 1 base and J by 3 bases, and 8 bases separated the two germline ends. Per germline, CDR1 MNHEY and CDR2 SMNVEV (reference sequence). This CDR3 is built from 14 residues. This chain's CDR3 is CASSLLPETDTQYF. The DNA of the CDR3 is TGTGCCAGCAGTTTATTGCCGGAGACAGATACGCAGTATTTT.

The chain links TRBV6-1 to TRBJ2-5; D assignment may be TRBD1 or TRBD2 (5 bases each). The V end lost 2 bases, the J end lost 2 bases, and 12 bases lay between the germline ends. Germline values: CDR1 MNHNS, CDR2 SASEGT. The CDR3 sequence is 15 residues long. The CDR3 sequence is CASSERGPLQETQYF. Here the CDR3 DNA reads TGTGCCAGCAGTGAAAGGGGACCACTGCAAGAGACCCAGTACTTC.

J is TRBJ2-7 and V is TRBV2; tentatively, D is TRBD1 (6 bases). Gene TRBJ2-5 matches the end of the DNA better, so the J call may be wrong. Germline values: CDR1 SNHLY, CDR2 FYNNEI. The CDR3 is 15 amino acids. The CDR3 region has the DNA TGTGCCAGCAGTGAATCATGGCAGGGGCGAAGGACCCAGTACTTC. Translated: CASSESWQGRRTQYF.

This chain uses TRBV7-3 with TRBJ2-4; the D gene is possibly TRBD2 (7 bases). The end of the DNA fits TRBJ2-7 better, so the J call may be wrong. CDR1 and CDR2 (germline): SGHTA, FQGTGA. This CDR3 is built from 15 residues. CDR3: CASSLRGGDSYEQYF. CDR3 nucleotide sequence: TGTGCCAGCAGCTTAAGAGGGGGGGACTCCTACGAGCAGTACTTC.

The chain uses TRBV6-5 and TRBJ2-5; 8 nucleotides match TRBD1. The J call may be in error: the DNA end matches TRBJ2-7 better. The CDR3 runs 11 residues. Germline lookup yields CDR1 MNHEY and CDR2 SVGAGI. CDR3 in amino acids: CATGQAHEQYF. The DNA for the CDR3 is TGTGCCACGGGACAGGCCCACGAGCAGTACTTC.

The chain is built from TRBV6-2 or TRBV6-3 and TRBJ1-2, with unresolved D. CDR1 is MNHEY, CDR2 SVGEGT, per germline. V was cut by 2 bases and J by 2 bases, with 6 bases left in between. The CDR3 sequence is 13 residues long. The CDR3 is CASSYEQNYGYTF. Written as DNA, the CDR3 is TGTGCCAGCAGTTACGAGCAGAACTATGGCTACACCTTC.

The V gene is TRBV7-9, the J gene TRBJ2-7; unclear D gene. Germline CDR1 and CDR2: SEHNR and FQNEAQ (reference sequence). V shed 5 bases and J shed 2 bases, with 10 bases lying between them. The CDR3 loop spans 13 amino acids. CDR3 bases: TGTGCCAGCAGCCCTCGTGGTCCCTACGAGCAGTACTTC. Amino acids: CASSPRGPYEQYF.